What follows are 18 T cell receptor beta chains derived from one specimen sequenced in a study of T cell responses to AZD1222 COVID-19 vaccine. Method: immunoSEQ multiplex PCR; TCRdb's copy keeps in-frame clones and lacks some. The sample yields 110,000 or so clones, roughly 90% seen once. The material sequenced was peripheral blood, taken on day 0 of AZD1222 vaccination. These receptors were collected from an adult in good health.

CDR3 protein: CASRTWEDGDNEQFF. The CDR3 nucleotides are TGTGCCAGCAGGACCTGGGAGGACGGGGACAATGAGCAGTTCTTC. The chain links TRBV11-2 to TRBJ2-1, with D perhaps TRBD2 (6 bases). The CDR3 totals 15 residues. The V gene's germline CDR1 is SGHAT and CDR2 FQNNGV. V lost 6 bases to trimming and J lost 5 bases, with 17 bases between them.

V and J are TRBV7-2 and TRBJ1-1, with no clear D. The CDR3 length is 14 residues. Germline-derived CDR1 and CDR2 are SGHTA and FQGNSA. The V end lost 5 bases, the J end lost 0 bases, and 10 bases lay between the germline ends. DNA for the CDR3: TGTGCCAGCAGCCCAACTGGGTTGAACACTGAAGCTTTCTTT. Its protein product is CASSPTGLNTEAFF.

V gene TRBV7-9 combines with J gene TRBJ2-3, with D uncertain. V was shortened by 0 bases and J by 7 bases, with 8 bases between the two germline ends. Germline V gene data show CDR1 as SEHNR and CDR2 as FQNEAQ (reference sequence). This CDR3 contains 13 residues. CDR3 in amino acids: CASSLASANTQYF. The CDR3 DNA is TGTGCCAGCAGCTTAGCGTCCGCAAATACGCAGTATTTT.

V and J are TRBV5-1 and TRBJ2-2, with 9 bases identical to TRBD1. Trimming at V came to 0 bases and at J to 5 bases, leaving 5 bases not matched to a gene. The CDR3 covers 16 residues. Germline V CDR1 and CDR2: SGHRS, YFSETQ. In DNA, the CDR3 is TGCGCCAGCAGCTTGGAGGGGACAGGGAGGACCGGGGAGCTGTTTTTT. Translating it yields CASSLEGTGRTGELFF.

The CDR3 protein is CATEGLLNTGELFF. DNA of the CDR3: TGTGCCACCGAGGGTCTCCTTAACACCGGGGAGCTGTTTTTT. The gene calls are TRBV24-1 and TRBJ2-2, with a weak D call TRBD2 (5 bases). This CDR3 has 14 residues. The germline V gene has CDR1 KGHDR and CDR2 SFDVKD. The ends were cut back, 9 bases at V and 2 bases at J, with 12 bases in the middle.

The chain couples TRBV5-1 to TRBJ2-7; maybe TRBD2 (6 bases). From germline, CDR1 is SGHRS and CDR2 YFSETQ. The CDR3 runs 13 residues. V lost 9 bases and J lost 9, with 22 bases in between. The CDR3 spells CAITGRRDSGQYF. As DNA, the CDR3 is TGCGCCATTACCGGGCGGAGGGATAGCGGGCAGTACTTC.

The rearrangement links TRBV27 to TRBJ1-5; the match to TRBD1 covers 7 bases. V was pared by 5 bases and J by 5 bases, with 6 bases of the junction left unmatched. The CDR3 is 14 amino acids. Germline CDR1 MNHEY, CDR2 SMNVEV (reference sequence). As DNA, the CDR3 is TGTGCCAGCAGTCCCGGGACAGCCTATCAGCCCCAGCATTTT. This gives the protein CASSPGTAYQPQHF.

The V and J genes are TRBV5-4 and TRBJ2-3, with 8 bases fitting TRBD2. The J segment lost 6 bases and the V segment lost 0 bases, leaving 6 bases of the junction unmatched. The CDR3 length is 15 residues. Per germline, CDR1 SGHNT and CDR2 YYREEE (reference sequence). The CDR3 reads CASSLGGTRSDTQYF. CDR3 nucleotides: TGTGCCAGCAGCTTGGGCGGGACTAGGAGCGATACGCAGTATTTT.

This sequence joins TRBV28 and TRBJ2-1; D tentatively fits TRBD1 or TRBD2 (5 bases each). Deletions cut 6 bases from V and 10 bases from J, with 16 bases between. The CDR3 length is 13 residues. Germline CDR1 is MDHEN and CDR2 is SYDVKM. The CDR3 spells CASRSPGRAEQFF. For the CDR3, the DNA is TGTGCCAGCAGGTCTCCGGGACGAGCAGAGCAGTTCTTC.

The V gene is TRBV19, the J gene TRBJ1-2, with a tentative D call TRBD1 (6 bases). The CDR3 consists of 12 residues. Looked up from germline, CDR1 is LNHDA and CDR2 is SQIVND (reference sequence). Trimming stripped 4 bases from V and 6 bases from J, with 9 bases between. The DNA for the CDR3 is TGTGCCAGTAGTACCCGACAGGATGGCTACACCTTC. It codes for CASSTRQDGYTF.

The chain couples TRBV28 to TRBJ1-1; perhaps TRBD1 as D (5 bases). V was clipped by 6 bases and J by 1 base, with 18 bases between them. Germline values: CDR1 MDHEN, CDR2 SYDVKM. This CDR3 has 16 residues. CDR3 nucleotides: TGTGCCAGCAGCCCCCGGGGGGATTTGGCGAACACTGAAGCTTTCTTT. Translated: CASSPRGDLANTEAFF.

The chain joins TRBV28 to TRBJ2-1; no clear D gene. The germline gives CDR1 MDHEN, CDR2 SYDVKM. There are 14 residues in the CDR3. V shed 5 bases and J shed 0 bases, with 8 bases lying between them. In DNA form, the CDR3 reads TGTGCCAGCAGTCCATTCCCCTCCTACAATGAGCAGTTCTTC. Amino acids: CASSPFPSYNEQFF.

This sequence joins TRBV7-2 and TRBJ2-7; 12 bases match TRBD2. The germline V gene has CDR1 SGHTA and CDR2 FQGNSA. Trimming cost V 1 base and J 6 bases; bases outside gene matches: 10. The CDR3 spans 17 residues. CDR3: CASSLGGLAGGLPEQYF. Written as DNA, the CDR3 is TGTGCCAGCAGCTTAGGAGGGCTAGCGGGAGGGTTGCCCGAGCAGTACTTC. Combining the CDR3 with reference TRBV7-2 and TRBJ2-7 gives the whole variable domain GAGVSQSPSNKVTEKGKDVELRCDPISGHTALYWYRQSLGQGLEFLIYFQGNSAPDKSGLPSDRFSAERTGGSVSTLTIQRTQQEDSAVYLCASSLGGLAGGLPEQYFGPGTRLTVT.

The chain is built from TRBV15 and TRBJ1-3; possible D gene TRBD1, 6 bases. Germline CDR1 is LNHNV and CDR2 is YYDKDF (reference sequence). The V end was cut by 8 bases, the J end by 11 bases, with 22 bases between. The CDR3 extends over 14 amino acids. The CDR3 region has the DNA TGTGCCACCTTCCGGGGACACCGTTTCTCACCCATATATTTT. Translated, it gives CATFRGHRFSPIYF.

In the case of this clone: A junction boundary mismatches the germline segment, possibly from a read error. This sequence joins TRBV3-1 (or the pseudogene TRBV3-2) and TRBJ2-5; TRBD2 matches at 10 bases. Germline loops: CDR1 LGHDT, CDR2 YNNKEL (reference sequence). CDR3 length equals 12 residues. The CDR3 sequence: CASSPSGGTGDF. The CDR3 coding sequence is TGTGCCAGCAGCCCTAGCGGGGGCACCGGAGACTTC.

V gene TRBV10-3 combines with J gene TRBJ1-5; D might be TRBD1 (6 bases). Germline values: CDR1 ENHRY, CDR2 SYGVKD. Trimming removed 6 bases from V and 5 bases from J, with 17 bases in between. CDR3 size: 15 residues. CDR3: CAIRDTGGGYQPQHF. CDR3 sequence (DNA): TGTGCCATCAGGGATACAGGAGGGGGTTATCAGCCCCAGCATTTT.

This chain joins TRBV27 and TRBJ1-2, with 10 bases fitting TRBD1. CDR3 length: 17 residues. The V gene's germline CDR1 is MNHEY and CDR2 SMNVEV (reference sequence). V was pared by 6 bases and J by 2 bases, with 12 bases of the junction left unmatched. The CDR3 nucleotides read TGTGCCAGCAGCCCGGGACAGGGGATTGAAGGCAACTATGGCTACACCTTC. It translates to CASSPGQGIEGNYGYTF.

The chain couples TRBV5-1 to TRBJ1-4; maybe TRBD1 (5 bases). The V and J ends lost 4 bases and 4 bases respectively, with 11 bases between them. The CDR3 length is 14 residues. Germline loops: CDR1 SGHRS, CDR2 YFSETQ. The CDR3 region has the DNA TGCGCCAGCAGCCCCCTGGGGGGTAATGAAAAACTGTTTTTT. It specifies CASSPLGGNEKLFF.